The sequence of this T cell receptor beta chain was determined in a study of blood T cells in healthy people across ages. Per individual sample, total RNA of at least 6 micrograms was extracted. Primed by a sample-barcoded 5' primer and a J-beta primer mix, a second PCR proceeded for roughly 6 to 12 cycles. TCRdb re-analysed the 5' RACE reads in MiXCR, keeping a single row per CDR3 protein. The sample lists roughly 1,000,000 distinct CDR3 sequences; 20% to 25% were seen once. The germline V and J ends were trimmed by 2 bases and 0 bases, with 13 bases remaining between them. Germline V CDR1 and CDR2: SGHRS, YFSETQ. The CDR3 runs to 16 residues. These records were also assigned to another study, of T cells of mothers and their children.

The rearrangement joins TRBV5-1 to TRBJ2-3; the D call may be TRBD1 or TRBD2 (5 bases each). The source material was blood. This receptor was taken from a girl aged 2 to 9 in good health. The CDR3 nucleotides are TGCGCCAGCAGCTTTCTACCGGGACCCAGCACAGATACGCAGTATTTT. Its translation: CASSFLPGPSTDTQYF.